This T cell receptor (beta chain) was obtained from a study of control samples from healthy donors and cancer patients. The assay was immunoSEQ multiplex PCR, and TCRdb's table has in-frame clones only and misses some. The table includes around 140,000 clones, about 91% detected once. CDR1 SGDLS and CDR2 YYNGEE come from the germline V gene. V was shortened by 4 bases and J by 7 bases, with 8 bases between the two germline ends. The CDR3 covers 11 residues. The genes are TRBV9 and TRBJ1-2; D may be TRBD1 (5 bases). Sequencing was done on a sample of blood. This sequence was found in a man under 40 in good health. The CDR3 here is CASSSGPGYTF. The CDR3 nucleotides are TGTGCCAGCAGCTCGGGACCTGGCTACACCTTC. Full variable domain (missing parts from reference TRBV9 and TRBJ1-2): DSGVTQTPKHLITATGQRVTLRCSPRSGDLSVYWYQQSLDQGLQFLIQYYNGEERAKGNILERFSAQQFPDLHSELNLSSLELGDSALYFCASSSGPGYTFGSGTRLTVV.